The 4 T cell receptor beta chains presented below share a single source sample, sequenced in a study of blood T cell repertoires in COVID-19. The assay was immunoSEQ multiplex PCR, and TCRdb's table has in-frame clones only and misses some. The sample contains some 200,000 clones, approximately 86% of which appear only once. Input material: peripheral blood. These receptors were obtained from a man aged 40-49 years with active or convalescent COVID-19.

The chain has TRBV7-3 and TRBJ1-1, with 7 bases fitting TRBD1. Unmatched junction bases numbered 4, after V lost 5 bases and J lost 4 bases. Germline V lookup: CDR1 SGHTA, CDR2 FQGTGA. The CDR3 is made up of 13 amino acids. This CDR3 reads CASSIQGITEAFF. CDR3 coding DNA: TGTGCCAGCAGCATACAGGGGATCACTGAAGCTTTCTTT.

This clone has only a few counts. Other DNA sequences in the sample encode the same CDR3. DNA of the CDR3: TGTGCCAGCAGCGTAGCCGGGTCCTACGAGCAGTACTTC. Its protein product is CASSVAGSYEQYF. The V and J genes are TRBV9 and TRBJ2-7; D not certain. The CDR3 is made up of 13 amino acids. V was shortened by 0 bases and J by 1 base, with 5 bases between the two germline ends. Germline CDR1 reads SGDLS; CDR2 reads YYNGEE.

This clone has a count of ten or more. The rearrangement uses TRBV29-1 and TRBJ1-2; D call uncertain. The V end was cut by 4 bases, the J end by 4 bases, with 7 bases between. Germline-derived CDR1 and CDR2 are SQVTM and ANQGSEA. The CDR3 has 11 amino acids. The CDR3 loop is CSVGSFYGYTF. The DNA of the CDR3 is TGCAGCGTTGGTAGTTTCTATGGCTACACCTTC.

The gene calls are TRBV28 and TRBJ1-4; D is perhaps TRBD1 (5 bases). V lost 7 bases and J 5 bases, leaving 14 bases between the germline ends. CDR1 and CDR2 from the germline V gene are MDHEN and SYDVKM. The CDR3 sequence is 14 residues long. The CDR3 nucleotides read TGTGCCAGCACATGGAGCGGGGGGAATGAAAAACTGTTTTTT. Its protein product is CASTWSGGNEKLFF.